This is a list of T cell receptor beta chains from one sample in a study of cytomegalovirus exposure and HLA in healthy donors. Measured with immunoSEQ multiplex PCR; TCRdb has only the in-frame clones, and not every one. The repertoire consists of over 100,000 clones, with less than 70% occurring once and the leading ten covering about 2.2%. Sequencing was performed on PBMCs. These receptors originate from a woman between 25 and 40 years old in good health and CMV-seronegative. Each CDR3 is given with its conserved first and last residue. D genes are given only for firm matches. Only part of the rows carry a size: once, few, many, or a class if the clone is expanded.

v_call	d_call	j_call	clone_size	cdr3_aa	cdr3_nt
TRBV15	TRBD2	TRBJ2-7	.	CATTRSKRDSYEQYF	TGTGCCACCACCCGAAGTAAGCGGGACTCCTACGAGCAGTACTTC
TRBV29-1	TRBD1	TRBJ1-2	.	CSVLGQNYGYTF	TGCAGCGTCTTGGGACAGAACTATGGCTACACCTTC
TRBV6-5	.	TRBJ2-5	.	CASSYDLGGTQYF	TGTGCCAGCAGTTACGATCTGGGGGGGACCCAGTACTTC
TRBV7-6	TRBD1	TRBJ1-3	.	CASSTQQGVGTIYF	TGTGCCAGCAGCACGCAACAGGGGGTGGGCACCATATATTTT
TRBV27	.	TRBJ2-3	once	CASSLQASSTDTQYF	TGTGCCAGCAGTCTCCAGGCTTCTAGCACAGATACGCAGTATTTT
TRBV5-4	.	TRBJ2-7	.	CASSLRGGDEQYF	TGTGCCAGCAGCTTGAGAGGGGGAGACGAGCAGTACTTC
TRBV30	TRBD2	TRBJ2-7	few	CAWKASGRNEQYF	TGTGCCTGGAAAGCCAGCGGGAGGAACGAGCAGTACTTC
TRBV14	.	TRBJ1-5	few	CASSQRRQGNQPQHF	TGTGCCAGCAGCCAACGGCGACAGGGCAATCAGCCCCAGCATTTT
TRBV7-6	.	TRBJ2-1	.	CASSISNEQFF	TGTGCCAGCAGCATTAGCAATGAGCAGTTCTTC
TRBV6-5	TRBD2	TRBJ2-7	.	CASSGGLAGAYEQYF	TGTGCCAGCAGTGGGGGACTAGCGGGGGCCTACGAGCAGTACTTC
TRBV7-2	TRBD2	TRBJ2-2	.	CASSPTSGAHTGELFF	TGTGCCAGCAGCCCGACTAGCGGGGCCCACACCGGGGAGCTGTTTTTT
TRBV28	TRBD1	TRBJ1-2	.	CASSFGDSYGYTF	TGTGCCAGCAGTTTTGGGGACAGCTATGGCTACACCTTC
TRBV28	TRBD2	TRBJ2-1	.	CASSLGLVGNEQFF	TGTGCCAGCAGTCTTGGACTAGTAGGGAATGAGCAGTTCTTC
TRBV20-1	.	TRBJ1-2	.	CSARGGIGYTF	TGCAGTGCTAGAGGCGGAATTGGCTACACCTTC
TRBV7-8	.	TRBJ1-1	once	CASSLEAGWNTEAFF	TGTGCCAGCAGCTTAGAGGCAGGGTGGAACACTGAAGCTTTCTTT
TRBV27	.	TRBJ2-7	.	CASSLGGGGAGEQYF	TGTGCCAGCAGTTTAGGAGGAGGGGGCGCGGGCGAGCAGTACTTC
TRBV9	.	TRBJ2-3	few	CASSATDTQYF	TGTGCCAGCAGCGCTACAGATACGCAGTATTTT
TRBV7-3	TRBD1	TRBJ1-2	once	CASSPDRGGYGYTF	TGTGCCAGCAGCCCGGACAGGGGGGGATATGGCTACACCTTC
TRBV27	.	TRBJ1-1	.	CASRDRTDRNTEAFF	TGTGCCAGCAGGGATCGGACAGATAGGAACACTGAAGCTTTCTTT
TRBV25-1	.	TRBJ2-1	few	CASSEVPLGEQFF	TGTGCCAGCAGTGAGGTCCCACTCGGTGAGCAGTTCTTC
TRBV7-2	TRBD1	TRBJ2-2	.	CASSLAAGGNTGELFF	TGTGCCAGCAGCTTAGCGGCAGGGGGGAACACCGGGGAGCTGTTTTTT
TRBV2	TRBD2	TRBJ2-1	.	CASSESGRGGNEQFF	TGTGCCAGCAGTGAGAGCGGGAGGGGGGGGAATGAGCAGTTCTTC
TRBV4-3	TRBD2	TRBJ2-5	.	CASSQDRGLGETQYF	TGCGCCAGCAGCCAAGATCGGGGACTAGGAGAGACCCAGTACTTC
TRBV6-5	TRBD1	TRBJ2-7	.	CASSYTGTGPYEQYF	TGTGCCAGCAGTTACACCGGGACAGGGCCCTACGAGCAGTACTTC
TRBV19	TRBD1	TRBJ1-1	.	CASSRNRGTEAFF	TGTGCCAGTAGTCGGAACAGGGGAACTGAAGCTTTCTTT
TRBV6-6	.	TRBJ1-2	.	CASSSPLQGGNGYTF	TGTGCCAGCAGTTCGCCTCTACAGGGAGGGAATGGCTACACCTTC
TRBV2	.	TRBJ2-7	.	CASSDFDAGPSSYEQYF	TGTGCCAGCAGTGATTTCGATGCGGGACCAAGCTCCTACGAGCAGTACTTC
TRBV5-1	.	TRBJ1-3	few	CASSLASFGNTIYF	TGCGCCAGCAGCTTAGCCTCGTTTGGAAACACCATATATTTT
TRBV29-1	TRBD2	TRBJ2-5	.	CSVAGTNVGTQYF	TGCAGCGTCGCCGGGACTAACGTGGGGACCCAGTACTTC
TRBV6-5	.	TRBJ2-6	.	CASSYEPAAGANVLTF	TGTGCCAGCAGTTACGAGCCAGCGGCTGGGGCCAACGTCCTGACTTTC
TRBV4-1	.	TRBJ1-1	.	CASSHSRGGHLNTEAFF	TGCGCCAGCAGCCATTCTCGGGGGGGACACCTGAACACTGAAGCTTTCTTT
TRBV5-1	TRBD1	TRBJ2-3	.	CASSSIQGAGTDTQYF	TGCGCCAGCAGCTCCATACAGGGGGCTGGCACAGATACGCAGTATTTT
TRBV9	TRBD1	TRBJ2-3	few	CASSAPLGQGVGDTQYF	TGTGCCAGCAGCGCGCCCCTTGGACAGGGTGTTGGAGATACGCAGTATTTT
TRBV2	.	TRBJ2-7	.	CASPHYEQYF	TGTGCCAGCCCCCACTACGAGCAGTACTTC
TRBV10-3	.	TRBJ2-5	.	CAISESGAGGETQYF	TGTGCCATCAGTGAATCAGGGGCCGGGGGGGAGACCCAGTACTTC
TRBV28	TRBD2	TRBJ2-5	.	CASSYRGRAGGETQYF	TGTGCCAGCAGTTATCGTGGGAGGGCCGGTGGAGAGACCCAGTACTTC
TRBV4-1	TRBD2	TRBJ2-7	.	CASSQEGSEAGESYEQYF	TGCGCCAGCAGCCAAGAAGGTAGTGAGGCGGGAGAGTCCTACGAGCAGTACTTC
TRBV21-1	.	TRBJ2-7	.	CASSKVPTSGRSVHEQYF	TGTGCCAGCAGCAAAGTCCCAACTAGCGGGAGATCAGTCCACGAGCAGTACTTC
TRBV2	.	TRBJ1-3	once	CASSPTGSENTIYF	TGTGCCAGCAGTCCAACAGGGAGTGAAAACACCATATATTTT
TRBV19	.	TRBJ2-7	.	CATSDTAYEQYF	TGTGCCACCTCGGACACAGCCTACGAGCAGTACTTC
TRBV27	.	TRBJ1-5	.	CVTKTGNQPQHF	TGTGTCACAAAGACAGGCAATCAGCCCCAGCATTTT
TRBV11-3	TRBD1	TRBJ2-1	.	CASSGPGQQYNEQFF	TGTGCCAGCAGTGGACCGGGACAGCAGTACAATGAGCAGTTCTTC
TRBV7-9	.	TRBJ1-1	.	CASSLTEGTVEAFF	TGTGCCAGCAGCCTCACCGAGGGTACCGTTGAAGCTTTCTTT
TRBV4-1	.	TRBJ1-1	.	CASSQRQASATEAFF	TGCGCCAGCAGCCAACGACAGGCATCCGCCACTGAAGCTTTCTTT
TRBV28	.	TRBJ1-2	.	CANSLSYRAEKINGYTF	TGTGCCAACAGTTTAAGTTACAGGGCCGAGAAAATTAATGGCTACACCTTC
TRBV7-8	TRBD1	TRBJ2-3	.	CASSHQGQGTTDTQYF	TGTGCCAGCAGCCACCAGGGACAGGGGACGACAGATACGCAGTATTTT
TRBV4-3	.	TRBJ2-5	.	CASSPAGNREETQYF	TGCGCCAGCAGCCCCGCGGGGAATAGAGAAGAGACCCAGTACTTC